The 15 T cell receptor beta chains reported below all come from one sample, sequenced in a study of T cells in Graves' hyperthyroidism and ophthalmopathy. Using RNA transcripts as the source, TCR beta CDR3 regions were amplified. In the first-round RT-PCR of the TCR CDR3, the HTBI primer set was used. Using its own MiXCR run on the multiplex PCR reads, TCRdb lists one record per CDR3 protein. Of approximately 870,000 distinct CDR3 sequences listed, roughly 40% were seen once; the top ten hold 8.9%. Sequencing was done on a sample of blood. Source of these receptors: a man younger than 30 with Graves' hyperthyroidism.

The rearrangement joins TRBV10-3 to TRBJ1-5; 10 bases agree with TRBD1. This CDR3 has 13 residues. Germline lookup yields CDR1 ENHRY and CDR2 SYGVKD. CDR3 nucleotides: TGTGCACTATTGGGGACAGGGGTCAGGCCCCAGCATTTT. Translation: CALLGTGVRPQHF.

The J gene is TRBJ1-2, the V gene TRBV2, with TRBD1 identical over 8 bases. The CDR3 has 15 residues. The V gene end was trimmed by 1 base and the J gene end by 8 bases; junction bases not matched to a gene: 9. Germline V gene sequence: CDR1 SNHLY, CDR2 FYNNEI. DNA of the CDR3: TGTGCCAGCAGTGAAGATGGGACAGGCACCTACGGCTACACCTTC. Translating gives CASSEDGTGTYGYTF.

The chain carries TRBV7-4 and TRBJ1-2; 9 positions match TRBD1. J was trimmed by 2 bases and V by 4 bases; bases with no gene match: 5. The germline V gene encodes CDR1 SGHVT and CDR2 SQSDAQ. The CDR3 has 15 amino acids. The CDR3: CASSWGQGENYGYTF. As DNA, the CDR3 is TGTGCCAGCAGCTGGGGACAGGGTGAAAACTATGGCTACACCTTC.

At least ten counts were recorded for this clonotype. The chain links TRBV7-9 to TRBJ1-5; TRBD1 agrees at 9 bases. The CDR3 runs to 15 residues. Germline V gene data show CDR1 as SEHNR and CDR2 as FQNEAQ (reference sequence). V dropped 5 bases and J dropped 1; count of bases not matched to a gene: 3. The CDR3 here is CASSQGTGSNQPQHF. The CDR3 DNA reads TGTGCCAGCAGCCAGGGGACAGGGAGCAATCAGCCCCAGCATTTT.

The chain joins TRBV15 to TRBJ1-2, with a tentative D call TRBD1 (6 bases). The V gene lost 3 bases and the J gene lost 4 bases, with 30 bases spanning the gap. Germline lookup yields CDR1 LNHNV and CDR2 YYDKDF (reference sequence). The CDR3 is made up of 20 amino acids. CDR3 coding DNA: TGTGCCACCAGCAGTCTCCCGGGACACTCTTCCGACAGTGGGGGCTATGGCTACACCTTC. Translated: CATSSLPGHSSDSGGYGYTF.

A remark on this clonotype: One base away lies a much larger clone, so this may be a sequencing read error. This chain links TRBV27 with TRBJ2-6, with a tentative D call TRBD1 (6 bases). V lost 5 bases and J 8 bases, leaving 7 bases between the germline ends. The CDR3 totals 12 residues. Germline V gene lookup returns CDR1 MNHEY and CDR2 SMNVEV (reference sequence). The chain's CDR3 is CASSDRPNVLTF. The CDR3 DNA follows: TGTGCCAGCAGTGACAGGCCCAACGTCCTGACTTTC. Combining the CDR3 with reference TRBV27 and TRBJ2-6 gives the whole variable domain EAQVTQNPRYLITVTGKKLTVTCSQNMNHEYMSWYRQDPGLGLRQIYYSMNVEVTDKGDVPEGYKVSRKEKRNFPLILESPSPNQTSLYFCASSDRPNVLTFGAGSRLTVL.

This sequence joins TRBV9 and TRBJ1-1, with D possibly being TRBD1 (5 bases). The germline V gene encodes CDR1 SGDLS and CDR2 YYNGEE. This CDR3 comprises 12 residues. V dropped 3 bases and J dropped 7 bases, with 10 bases sitting between them. The CDR3 is CASSGGRDEAFF. The CDR3 nucleotides read TGTGCCAGCAGCGGGGGACGAGATGAAGCTTTCTTT. The whole variable domain, filled in from reference TRBV9 and TRBJ1-1, reads DSGVTQTPKHLITATGQRVTLRCSPRSGDLSVYWYQQSLDQGLQFLIQYYNGEERAKGNILERFSAQQFPDLHSELNLSSLELGDSALYFCASSGGRDEAFFGQGTRLTVV.

This clonotype has ten or more counts. This chain joins TRBV2 and TRBJ2-7; maybe TRBD1 (6 bases). Germline V gives CDR1 SNHLY, CDR2 FYNNEI. Trimming cost V 10 bases and J 2 bases, with 15 bases left between them. This CDR3 has 13 residues. The CDR3 region is CAITKDSAYEQYF. The CDR3, as DNA: TGTGCCATCACTAAGGACAGTGCCTACGAGCAGTACTTC.

The sample holds a few counts of this clonotype. This rearrangement joins TRBV7-3 to TRBJ2-2, with a weak D call TRBD2 (5 bases). The germline V gene has CDR1 SGHTA and CDR2 FQGTGA. The CDR3 is 14 residues long. V lost 2 bases, J lost 7 bases, and 11 bases lay in between. The CDR3 sequence is CASSLRPSFGELFF. The CDR3 DNA follows: TGTGCCAGCAGCTTACGACCTAGCTTCGGGGAGCTGTTTTTT.

This clonotype was detected only a few times. V gene TRBV6-2 or TRBV6-3 combines with J gene TRBJ1-2; D is undetermined. Germline V gene data show CDR1 as MNHEY and CDR2 as SVGEGT. V lost 3 bases and J 8 bases, leaving 19 bases between the germline ends. The CDR3 sequence is 15 residues long. This CDR3 is CASSYYGRTSEGYTF. The DNA of the CDR3 is TGTGCCAGCAGTTATTACGGACGGACTTCGGAAGGCTACACCTTC.

Many counts were recorded for this clonotype. The J gene is TRBJ2-7, the V gene TRBV15; TRBD1 agrees at 7 bases. The length of the CDR3 is 14 residues. Germline V lookup: CDR1 LNHNV, CDR2 YYDKDF (reference sequence). Losses at the gene ends were 0 bases for V and 2 bases for J; bases not matched to a gene: 1. The CDR3 coding sequence is TGTGCCACCAGCAGAGACCAGGGGGCCTACGAGCAGTACTTC. As protein: CATSRDQGAYEQYF. Full variable domain (missing parts from reference TRBV15 and TRBJ2-7): DAMVIQNPRYQVTQFGKPVTLSCSQTLNHNVMYWYQQKSSQAPKLLFHYYDKDFNNEADTPDNFQSRRPNTSFCFLDIRSPGLGDTAMYLCATSRDQGAYEQYFGPGTRLTVT.

This clonotype occurred many times. The rearrangement uses TRBV24-1 and TRBJ2-5; TRBD1 matches 9 bases. The CDR3 extends over 15 amino acids. Germline CDR1 and CDR2: KGHDR and SFDVKD. V lost 4 bases to trimming and J lost 3 bases; unmatched junction nucleotides: 5. CDR3 sequence (DNA): TGTGCCACCAGTGAAATGGGACAGGGCGAAGAGACCCAGTACTTC. Amino acids: CATSEMGQGEETQYF.

This clonotype appeared many times. CDR3 loop: CASSLRQTQETQYF. The CDR3 nucleotides read TGTGCCAGCAGCTTACGACAGACCCAAGAGACCCAGTACTTC. The gene calls are TRBV7-9 and TRBJ2-5, with D possibly TRBD1 on 5 matching bases. CDR3 size: 14 residues. Germline V CDR1 and CDR2: SEHNR, FQNEAQ (reference sequence). V lost 2 bases to trimming and J lost 1 base, with 8 bases between them.

This clonotype was counted ten times or more. This chain connects TRBV7-8 to TRBJ2-5; D could derive from TRBD1 or TRBD2 (5 bases each). CDR1 is SGHVS and CDR2 is FQNEAQ in the germline V gene. The CDR3 runs to 16 residues. With 4 bases removed from V and 0 bases from J, the gap between germline ends came to 15 bases. In DNA form, the CDR3 reads TGTGCCAGCAGCTCCCATGACGGGACGGACCAAGAGACCCAGTACTTC. Amino acids: CASSSHDGTDQETQYF.

This clonotype was observed many times. The genes are TRBV7-2 and TRBJ2-5; 13 nucleotides align to TRBD2. The CDR3 is made up of 16 amino acids. V lost 5 bases, J lost 5 bases, and 8 bases stayed unmatched. Looked up from germline, CDR1 is SGHTA and CDR2 is FQGNSA. The CDR3 DNA reads as TGTGCCAGCAGCGGCCAGGGACTAGCGGGACGGGAGACCCAGTACTTC. This codes for CASSGQGLAGRETQYF.